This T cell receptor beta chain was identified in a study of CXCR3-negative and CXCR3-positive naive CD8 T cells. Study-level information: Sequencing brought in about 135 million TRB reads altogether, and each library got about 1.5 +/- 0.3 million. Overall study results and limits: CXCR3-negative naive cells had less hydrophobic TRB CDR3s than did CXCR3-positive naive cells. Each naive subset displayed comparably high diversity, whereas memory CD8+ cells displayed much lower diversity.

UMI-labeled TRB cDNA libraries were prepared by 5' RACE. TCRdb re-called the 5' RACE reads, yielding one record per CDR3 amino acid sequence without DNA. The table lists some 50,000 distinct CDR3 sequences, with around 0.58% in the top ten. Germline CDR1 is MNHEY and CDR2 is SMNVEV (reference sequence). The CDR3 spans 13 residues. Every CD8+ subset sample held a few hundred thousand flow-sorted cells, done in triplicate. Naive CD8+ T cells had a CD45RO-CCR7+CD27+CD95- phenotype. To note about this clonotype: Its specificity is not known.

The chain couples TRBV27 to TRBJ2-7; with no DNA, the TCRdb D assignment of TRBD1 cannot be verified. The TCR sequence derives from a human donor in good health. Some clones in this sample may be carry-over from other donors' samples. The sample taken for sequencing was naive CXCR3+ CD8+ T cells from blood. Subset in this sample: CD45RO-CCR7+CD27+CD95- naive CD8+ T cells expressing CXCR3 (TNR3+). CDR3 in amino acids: CASSLFPSYEQYF.